Below, 24 T cell receptor beta chains from the same sample are listed, as sequenced in a study of T-cell reconstitution after alpha-beta-depleted transplantation in children. These receptors' antigens are unknown. General study points: T-cell counts and diversity were attributed mostly to newly produced T cells one year after transplant.

Unique molecular identifiers were built into the TCRbeta library. One entry per CDR3 protein, called by TCRdb with MiXCR from the PCR reads. The sample has around 270,000 distinct CDR3 sequences; roughly 8.2% are singletons. Sequences were derived from peripheral blood, sampled 360 days after TCRalphabeta/CD19-depleted stem cell transplant. These receptors were taken from a female patient between 2 and 15 years old who had a stem cell transplant for Fanconi anemia, so the T cells may come from the graft donor.

This clonotype was seen at least ten times. The rearrangement joins TRBV7-3 to TRBJ2-3; possibly TRBD2 for D (7 bases). Trimming cost V 3 bases and J 8 bases, with 12 bases left between them. CDR3 length: 13 amino acids. Germline values: CDR1 SGHTA, CDR2 FQGTGA. The CDR3 sequence is CASSLGGGITQYF. The CDR3 DNA is TGTGCCAGCAGCTTGGGAGGGGGGATTACGCAGTATTTT. The complete variable domain, with remaining parts taken from reference TRBV7-3 and TRBJ2-3, reads GAGVSQTPSNKVTEKGKYVELRCDPISGHTALYWYRQSLGQGPEFLIYFQGTGAADDSGLPNDRFFAVRPEGSVSTLKIQRTERGDSAVYLCASSLGGGITQYFGPGTRLTVL.

This clonotype showed up just a few times. The chain uses TRBV4-3 and TRBJ1-2; the D gene is possibly TRBD1 (6 bases). Germline V gene lookup returns CDR1 LGHNA and CDR2 YSLEER. CDR3 size: 13 residues. V lost 2 bases and J 8 bases, leaving 12 bases between the germline ends. CDR3 DNA sequence: TGCGCCAGCAGCCAAAACAGGGCCGTCGGCTACACCTTC. Protein: CASSQNRAVGYTF.

This clonotype showed up many times. CDR3 nucleotide sequence: TGTGCCAGCAGTTACGGTGCGGCGGATACGCAGTATTTT. Amino acids: CASSYGAADTQYF. The chain uses TRBV6-6 and TRBJ2-3; no clear D gene. Between the trimmed V and J ends, which lost 2 bases and 6 bases, there was a span of 9 bases. The CDR3 extends over 13 amino acids. Germline values: CDR1 MNHNY, CDR2 SVGAGI (reference sequence).

This clonotype was observed at least ten times. This chain joins TRBV20-1 and TRBJ2-5, with 10 positions matching TRBD2. The junction had 3 bases not matched to a gene; V was cut back by 6 bases and J by 2 bases. There are 13 residues in the CDR3. Germline CDR1 is DFQATT and CDR2 is SNEGSKA (reference sequence). This CDR3 reads CSATSGVQETQYF. The DNA of the CDR3 is TGCAGTGCCACTAGCGGGGTACAAGAGACCCAGTACTTC.

This clonotype was recorded at least ten times. The chain combines TRBV24-1 with TRBJ2-3; D unclear. V lost 5 bases and J 4 bases, leaving 6 bases between the germline ends. The germline V gene encodes CDR1 KGHDR and CDR2 SFDVKD. This CDR3 has 12 amino acids. CDR3 sequence reads: CATSGESDTQYF. DNA of the CDR3: TGTGCCACCAGTGGAGAATCAGATACGCAGTATTTT.

This clonotype was detected ten times or more. The chain links TRBV7-2 to TRBJ2-1, with D perhaps TRBD1 (6 bases). The germline V and J ends were trimmed by 2 bases and 4 bases, with 12 bases remaining between them. The CDR3 is 15 amino acids. The germline V gene has CDR1 SGHTA and CDR2 FQGNSA. The CDR3 loop reads CASSLRTAGYNEQFF. CDR3 bases: TGTGCCAGCAGCTTAAGGACAGCAGGTTACAATGAGCAGTTCTTC.

The rearrangement uses TRBV28 and TRBJ2-7, with D maybe TRBD1 (6 bases). This CDR3 contains 15 residues. In germline, CDR1 is MDHEN, CDR2 SYDVKM. Trimming shortened V by 5 bases and J by 4 bases, and 18 bases separated the two germline ends. The CDR3 reads CASSTHGTLKYEQYF. DNA for the CDR3: TGTGCCAGCAGTACCCACGGGACACTAAAATACGAGCAGTACTTC.

This clonotype showed up many times. The chain joins TRBV4-1 to TRBJ2-3; D is undetermined. Germline V CDR1 and CDR2: MGHRA, YSYEKL. The CDR3 has 14 residues. V dropped 1 base and J dropped 9 bases, with 14 bases sitting between them. The CDR3, as DNA: TGCGCCAGCAGCCAAGGACACTCTGTCGAAACGCAGTATTTT. Translation gives CASSQGHSVETQYF.

The V call is TRBV7-2, the J call TRBJ2-1; D unclear. Germline values: CDR1 SGHTA, CDR2 FQGNSA. V was clipped by 0 bases and J by 7 bases, with 10 bases between them. This CDR3 spans 14 amino acids. CDR3 sequence reads: CASSLALRLNEQFF. The CDR3 coding sequence is TGTGCCAGCAGCTTAGCTCTGAGGTTAAATGAGCAGTTCTTC.

This clonotype was counted ten times or more. V usage is TRBV24-1 and J usage is TRBJ2-1; no definite D call. This CDR3 region has 13 residues. CDR1 is KGHDR, CDR2 SFDVKD, per germline. Trimming cost V 8 bases and J 9 bases, with 16 bases left between them. CDR3 protein: CATKSPGSGEQFF. For the CDR3, the DNA is TGTGCCACCAAGAGTCCCGGGTCCGGTGAGCAGTTCTTC.

This clonotype was seen at least ten times. The gene calls are TRBV10-3 and TRBJ1-3; D not certain. Germline V gene sequence: CDR1 ENHRY, CDR2 SYGVKD. CDR3 length: 15 residues. V shed 0 bases and J shed 4 bases, with 10 bases lying between them. CDR3 amino acids: CAISESGIIGNTIYF. In DNA, the CDR3 is TGTGCCATCAGTGAGTCGGGAATTATAGGAAACACCATATATTTT.

The chain is built from TRBV19 and TRBJ2-1; TRBD2 is a possible D gene (7 bases). There are 22 residues in the CDR3. Trimming cost V 6 bases and J 8 bases, with 41 bases left between them. Germline V gives CDR1 LNHDA, CDR2 SQIVND (reference sequence). CDR3 sequence reads: CASRRLGDRSGKMGGDSYEQFF. In DNA form, the CDR3 reads TGTGCCAGTAGGCGGCTCGGCGACAGGTCGGGAAAGATGGGGGGGGACTCCTATGAGCAGTTCTTC.

This clonotype has at least ten counts. This chain connects TRBV5-1 to TRBJ2-7, with D possibly being TRBD1 (7 bases). Trimming left V 4 bases short and J 1 base short, with 18 bases between. The CDR3 totals 16 residues. Germline V gene sequence: CDR1 SGHRS, CDR2 YFSETQ. Written as DNA, the CDR3 is TGCGCCAGCAGCCTACCGACAGGGAGGTCTTCCTACGAGCAGTACTTC. Translating it yields CASSLPTGRSSYEQYF.

This clonotype was found a few times. The chain links TRBV2 to TRBJ1-6; 9 bases match TRBD1. CDR1 and CDR2 (germline): SNHLY, FYNNEI. CDR3 length equals 16 residues. The trim removed 6 bases at V and 6 bases at J, leaving 9 bases unmatched. The CDR3 DNA is TGTGCCAGCAGAGCCACAGGGGGCATGGGTAATTCACCCCTCCACTTT. Translating it yields CASRATGGMGNSPLHF.

The CDR3 coding sequence is TGTGCCAGCAGTTTAGGCGGGGGGGGGAGGAAAGAGAACACTGAAGCTTTCTTT. This codes for CASSLGGGGRKENTEAFF. The chain carries TRBV12-3 or TRBV12-4 and TRBJ1-1; tentative D call: TRBD1 (5 bases). The CDR3 runs 18 residues. V dropped 1 base and J dropped 1 base, with 19 bases sitting between them.

This clonotype has more than one count but fewer than ten. The CDR3 nucleotides read TGTGCCAGCAGGGAGAGCCCTAACTATGGCTACACCTTC. Amino acids: CASRESPNYGYTF. The chain joins TRBV28 to TRBJ1-2; D ambiguous. The CDR3 runs to 13 residues. Trimming shortened V by 6 bases and J by 0 bases, and 8 bases separated the two germline ends. CDR1 is MDHEN, CDR2 SYDVKM, per germline.

The CDR3 here is CASSWGGGLTGELFF. DNA of the CDR3: TGTGCCAGCAGCTGGGGGGGGGGCCTCACCGGGGAGCTGTTTTTT. The chain is built from TRBV11-2 and TRBJ2-2, with a tentative D call TRBD2 (7 bases). Looked up from germline, CDR1 is SGHAT and CDR2 is FQNNGV. Trimming took off 4 bases at V and 4 bases at J, with 13 bases between the two ends. The CDR3 sequence is 15 residues long.

This clonotype came up a few times. The rearrangement links TRBV7-8 to TRBJ1-2, with D possibly TRBD1 on 5 matching bases. The CDR3 extends over 15 amino acids. Germline-derived CDR1 and CDR2 are SGHVS and FQNEAQ. The germline V and J ends were trimmed by 1 base and 2 bases, with 11 bases remaining between them. The CDR3 sequence: CASSLDPHRNYGYTF. CDR3 coding DNA: TGTGCCAGCAGCTTAGACCCCCACAGGAACTATGGCTACACCTTC.

This clonotype has more than one count but fewer than ten. The rearrangement links TRBV3-1 to TRBJ2-3; the D gene is possibly TRBD1 (6 bases). The CDR3 extends over 17 amino acids. Between the trimmed V and J ends, which lost 2 bases and 7 bases, there was a span of 22 bases. Germline CDR1 LGHDT, CDR2 YNNKEL (reference sequence). In DNA, the CDR3 is TGTGCCAGCAGCCAAATATCACGGGACACTCCCGAGAATACGCAGTATTTT. It yields the protein CASSQISRDTPENTQYF.

This clonotype was recorded at least ten times. Here the CDR3 DNA reads TGTGCCAGCAGCTTGGCGACAGGGAACTATGGCTACACCTTC. This encodes CASSLATGNYGYTF. This chain joins TRBV7-8 and TRBJ1-2; 7 nucleotides align to TRBD1. Germline assignment: CDR1 SGHVS and CDR2 FQNEAQ. The junction had 3 bases not matched to a gene; V was cut back by 3 bases and J by 2 bases. The CDR3 is made up of 14 amino acids.

This clonotype was counted between two and nine times. This rearrangement joins TRBV6-2 or TRBV6-3 to TRBJ1-1; D call uncertain. The CDR3 runs 15 residues. The V and J ends lost 5 bases and 3 bases respectively, with 16 bases between them. Germline CDR1 is MNHEY and CDR2 is SVGEGT. The CDR3 DNA sequence: TGTGCCAGCAGTCGATGGGGAAAGGGCGACACTGAAGCTTTCTTT. Its translation: CASSRWGKGDTEAFF.

The rearrangement uses TRBV19 and TRBJ2-4, with a possible D match to TRBD2 (5 bases). V lost 3 bases to trimming and J lost 7 bases, with 16 bases between them. The CDR3 extends over 15 amino acids. Germline-derived CDR1 and CDR2 are LNHDA and SQIVND (reference sequence). The CDR3 DNA sequence: TGTGCCAGTAGTATCTACATCACTACGGGGAACATTCAGTACTTC. It yields the protein CASSIYITTGNIQYF.

Ten or more counts support this clonotype. The genes are TRBV3-1 and TRBJ2-3; 8 nucleotides line up with TRBD2. Trimming took 7 bases from V and 3 from J; bases not matched to a gene: 15. Germline V gene lookup returns CDR1 LGHDT and CDR2 YNNKEL (reference sequence). This CDR3 has 17 amino acids. The CDR3 here is CASTPWPLAGGTDTQYF. The CDR3 nucleotides read TGTGCCAGCACCCCGTGGCCCCTAGCGGGTGGGACAGATACGCAGTATTTT.

This clonotype was seen ten or more times. The rearrangement joins TRBV5-1 to TRBJ2-1; TRBD2 matches at 8 bases. The ends lost 4 bases at V and 3 bases at J; junction bases unmatched: 6. The germline V gene encodes CDR1 SGHRS and CDR2 YFSETQ. This CDR3 spans 15 amino acids. The CDR3 loop is CASSPGGALYNEQFF. The CDR3 nucleotides read TGCGCCAGCAGCCCCGGGGGGGCGCTCTACAATGAGCAGTTCTTC.